Here is one T cell receptor beta chain with its context. Its specificity is unknown. The CDR3 is 15 amino acids. J gave up 5 bases and V 5 bases, and 9 bases lay outside the gene matches. CDR1 SGHDT and CDR2 YYEEEE come from the germline V gene. Here immunoSEQ multiplex PCR was the method, and the copy in TCRdb shows in-frame clones only, minus some. The table has roughly 97,000 clones, about 88% seen once. The sample belongs to a study of T cell responses to AZD1222 COVID-19 vaccine. General observations from the study: At study baseline, merely six AZD1222 recipients were seropositive.

The genes are TRBV5-6 and TRBJ1-5; 8 nucleotides align to TRBD1. The sequenced sample was peripheral blood, obtained on day 0 of AZD1222 vaccination. The source of this sequence is an adult in good health. CDR3 region: CASRRGTGLHQPQHF. The CDR3 nucleotides are TGTGCCAGCAGGCGGGGGACAGGACTCCATCAGCCCCAGCATTTT.